Below are 15 T cell receptor beta chains sequenced from a single sample in a study of lymphopenia after photon versus proton radiotherapy. Sequenced by immunoSEQ multiplex PCR; TCRdb stores in-frame clones only, minus some. The sample lists tens of thousands of clones; roughly 87% were seen once. The sequencing here drew on peripheral blood, taken from a patient treated with proton-based radiotherapy. These receptors all stem from a woman aged 60-70 years with cholangiocarcinoma. Some clones in this sample may be carry-over from other donors' samples.

This clone was observed once. The chain recombines TRBV19 with TRBJ2-7; 9 nucleotides line up with TRBD2. The CDR3 is made up of 15 amino acids. The germline V gene encodes CDR1 LNHDA and CDR2 SQIVND (reference sequence). V dropped 5 bases and J dropped 1; count of bases not matched to a gene: 6. CDR3 DNA sequence: TGTGCCAGTAGTGCGCTAGCGGGATTTTCCTACGAGCAGTACTTC. Protein product: CASSALAGFSYEQYF.

The V gene is TRBV7-5, the J gene TRBJ1-6. TRBV7-5 is annotated as a pseudogene. The CDR3 has 15 residues. This CDR3 is CATSPGASYNSPLHF. The DNA of the CDR3 is TGTGCCACTTCTCCCGGCGCCTCCTATAATTCACCCCTCCACTTT.

The rearrangement joins TRBV9 to TRBJ2-2, with D perhaps TRBD2 (6 bases). V was trimmed by 4 bases and J by 7 bases, leaving 17 bases between them. CDR3 length equals 15 residues. CDR1 is SGDLS, CDR2 YYNGEE, per germline. The CDR3 DNA sequence: TGTGCCAGCAGCCTGCAGGGAGGATCGATCGGGGAGCTGTTTTTT. Its translation: CASSLQGGSIGELFF. The entire variable domain, with the rest obtained from reference TRBV9 and TRBJ2-2, is as follows: DSGVTQTPKHLITATGQRVTLRCSPRSGDLSVYWYQQSLDQGLQFLIQYYNGEERAKGNILERFSAQQFPDLHSELNLSSLELGDSALYFCASSLQGGSIGELFFGEGSRLTVL.

This chain connects TRBV23-1 to TRBJ1-1; perhaps TRBD1 as D (5 bases). TRBV23-1 is designated an ORF whose function remains uncertain. The ends were cut back, 4 bases at V and 5 bases at J, with 14 bases in the middle. The CDR3 length is 14 residues. CDR3 DNA sequence: TGCGCCAGCAGTCCCTCGGGGCGGGGGACTGAAGCTTTCTTT. It translates to CASSPSGRGTEAFF.

The V gene is TRBV9, the J gene TRBJ1-1; TRBD1 matches 8 bases. The CDR3 has 15 residues. Germline V gives CDR1 SGDLS, CDR2 YYNGEE. The V segment lost 3 bases and the J segment 3 bases; nucleotides outside the gene matches: 7. The chain's CDR3 is CASSGAGTGYTEAFF. The DNA of the CDR3 is TGTGCCAGCAGCGGCGCCGGGACAGGCTACACTGAAGCTTTCTTT.

In its sample, this clone was seen once. The chain uses TRBV11-2 and TRBJ1-1; no firm D call. This CDR3 spans 13 amino acids. V lost 1 base to trimming and J lost 3 bases, with 6 bases between them. Germline CDR1 SGHAT, CDR2 FQNNGV. The CDR3 reads CASSLAGYTEAFF. CDR3 DNA: TGTGCCAGCAGCTTAGCGGGGTACACTGAAGCTTTCTTT.

This clone was seen only once. The gene calls are TRBV10-1 and TRBJ2-7; TRBD2 agrees at 13 bases. The CDR3 loop spans 16 amino acids. Looked up from germline, CDR1 is WNHNN and CDR2 is SYGVQD (reference sequence). The junction had 11 bases not matched to a gene; V was cut back by 6 bases and J by 6 bases. CDR3 DNA: TGCGCCAGCAGGGGGGTACTAGCGGGAGGGCCTGGCGAGCAGTACTTC. Amino acid sequence: CASRGVLAGGPGEQYF.

The chain uses TRBV18 and TRBJ1-1; tentatively, D is TRBD1 (5 bases). Looked up from germline, CDR1 is KGHSH and CDR2 is LQKENI. The CDR3 has 14 residues. Trimming took 3 bases from V and 5 from J, leaving 13 bases between them. The CDR3 nucleotides read TGTGCCAGCTCACCGGACACGGGGGGAACTGAAGCTTTCTTT. It translates to CASSPDTGGTEAFF.

J is TRBJ1-2 and V is TRBV25-1; perhaps TRBD1 as D (5 bases). CDR1 and CDR2 from the germline V gene are MGHDK and SYGVNS. The ends were cut back, 7 bases at V and 1 base at J, with 7 bases in the middle. This CDR3 spans 12 amino acids. The CDR3 DNA sequence: TGTGCCAGCATCAGGGTTAACTATGGCTACACCTTC. As protein: CASIRVNYGYTF.

This clone has only a few counts. The genes are TRBV7-2 and TRBJ1-1; D perhaps matches TRBD1 (6 bases). Per germline, CDR1 SGHTA and CDR2 FQGNSA. V dropped 2 bases and J dropped 4 bases, with 11 bases sitting between them. CDR3 length: 14 amino acids. DNA for the CDR3: TGTGCCAGCAGCTTATTCGAGGGGGGCACTGAAGCTTTCTTT. This translates into CASSLFEGGTEAFF.

The J gene is TRBJ1-2, the V gene TRBV6-5; TRBD1 matches 9 bases. The CDR3 extends over 15 amino acids. Germline V gene sequence: CDR1 MNHEY, CDR2 SVGAGI. Unmatched junction bases numbered 8, after V lost 5 bases and J lost 4 bases. CDR3: CASSGGTGRGYGYTF. The CDR3 DNA is TGTGCCAGCAGTGGGGGGACAGGGAGAGGCTATGGCTACACCTTC.

The rearrangement links TRBV11-2 to TRBJ2-5; 10 bases agree with TRBD2. This CDR3 region has 16 residues. V shed 3 bases and J 5 bases; nucleotides not matched to a gene: 9. Germline CDR1 and CDR2: SGHAT and FQNNGV. CDR3 region: CASSFEAGGPRETQYF. CDR3 coding DNA: TGTGCCAGCAGCTTTGAAGCGGGGGGGCCTAGGGAGACCCAGTACTTC.

The chain uses TRBV7-2 and TRBJ1-3, with 8 positions matching TRBD1. V shed 5 bases, J shed 3 bases, and the junction held 3 bases outside the gene matches. The CDR3 extends over 14 amino acids. CDR1 and CDR2 (germline): SGHTA, FQGNSA. CDR3 DNA sequence: TGTGCCAGCAGCATGGACAGGGTTGGAAACACCATATATTTT. This encodes CASSMDRVGNTIYF.

This sequence joins TRBV4-1 and TRBJ2-5; no clear D. V lost 4 bases and J 0 bases, leaving 6 bases between the germline ends. Germline lookup yields CDR1 MGHRA and CDR2 YSYEKL. This CDR3 comprises 13 residues. This chain's CDR3 is CASSLEYQETQYF. As DNA, the CDR3 is TGCGCCAGCAGCCTAGAATACCAAGAGACCCAGTACTTC.

This sequence joins TRBV9 and TRBJ2-3; D perhaps matches TRBD1 (6 bases). V was trimmed by 1 base and J by 0 bases, leaving 12 bases between them. CDR1 and CDR2 from the germline V gene are SGDLS and YYNGEE. CDR3 length: 16 amino acids. DNA for the CDR3: TGTGCCAGCAGCGTAACGGGACAACATAGCACAGATACGCAGTATTTT. The encoded protein is CASSVTGQHSTDTQYF.